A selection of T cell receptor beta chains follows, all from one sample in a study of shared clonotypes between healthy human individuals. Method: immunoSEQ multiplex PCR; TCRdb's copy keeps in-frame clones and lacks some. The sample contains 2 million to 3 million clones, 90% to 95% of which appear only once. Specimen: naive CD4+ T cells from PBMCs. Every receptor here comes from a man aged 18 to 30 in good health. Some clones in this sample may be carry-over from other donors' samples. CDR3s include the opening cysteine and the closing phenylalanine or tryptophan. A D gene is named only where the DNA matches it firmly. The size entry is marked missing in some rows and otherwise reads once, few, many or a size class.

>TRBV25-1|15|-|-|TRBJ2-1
TGTGCCTCGGCGCCCCCCACCACTAGAGCCAATGAGCAGTTCTTC
CASAPPTTRANEQFF
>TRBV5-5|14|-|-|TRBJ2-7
TGTGCCAGCAGCCGTTGGGGGATCGGGAACGAGCAGTACTTC
CASSRWGIGNEQYF
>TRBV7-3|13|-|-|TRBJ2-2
TGTGCCAGCAGCCCCACGGGCTCCGGGGAGCTGTTTTTT
CASSPTGSGELFF
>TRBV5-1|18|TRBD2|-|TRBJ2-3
TGCGCCAGCAGCTGGGGTGGGACTAGCGGGGCAAGCACAGATACGCAGTATTTT
CASSWGGTSGASTDTQYF
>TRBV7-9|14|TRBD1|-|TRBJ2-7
TGTGCCAGCAGCTCACCGGGACAGGGGTACGAGCAGTACTTC
CASSSPGQGYEQYF
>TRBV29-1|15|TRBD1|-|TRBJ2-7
TGCAGCGTTGAAGGAGGACAGGGGAGCTCCTACGAGCAGTACTTC
CSVEGGQGSSYEQYF
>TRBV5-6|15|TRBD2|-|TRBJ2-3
TGTGCCAGCAGCGCCGCCAGCGGGAGTACAGATACGCAGTATTTT
CASSAASGSTDTQYF
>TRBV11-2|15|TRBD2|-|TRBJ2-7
TGTGCCAGCAGGAGAGCGGGGACTAGCGGGCTGGAGCAGTACTTC
CASRRAGTSGLEQYF
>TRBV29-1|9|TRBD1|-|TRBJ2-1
TGCAGCGTTGGGGACAGGGAGCTCTTC
CSVGDRELF
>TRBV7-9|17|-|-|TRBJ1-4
TGTGCCAGCATCTCAACGGCGACAGCAGCACCTGAAGAAAAACTGTTTTTT
CASISTATAAPEEKLFF
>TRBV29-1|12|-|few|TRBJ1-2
TGCAGCGTTGAACTCTCCGGTTATGGCTACACCTTC
CSVELSGYGYTF
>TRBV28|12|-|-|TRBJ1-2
TGTGCCAGCGCCCCGACAAAGACCCCCCCGTTATTC
CASAPTKTPPLF
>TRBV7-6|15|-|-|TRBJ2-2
TGTGCCAGCAGCTTAGTAGCGGCGAACACCGGGGAGCTGTTTTTT
CASSLVAANTGELFF
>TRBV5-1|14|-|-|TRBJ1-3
TGCGCCAGCCACCCCGGGGGGTCTGGAAACACCATATATTTT
CASHPGGSGNTIYF
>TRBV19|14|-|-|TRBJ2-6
TGTGCCAGTAAAGGTGTTCTCGGGGCCAACGTCCTGACTTTC
CASKGVLGANVLTF
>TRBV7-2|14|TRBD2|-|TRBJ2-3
TGTGCCAGCAGCTTAGGGCTAGCGGAAGATACGCAGTATTTT
CASSLGLAEDTQYF
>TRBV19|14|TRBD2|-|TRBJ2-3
TGTGCCAGTACAAGCGGGAGGAGCACAGATACGCAGTATTTT
CASTSGRSTDTQYF
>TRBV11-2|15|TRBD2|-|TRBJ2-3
TGTGCCAGCTGTGGACTAGCGGGAGGGACAGATACGCAGTATTTT
CASCGLAGGTDTQYF
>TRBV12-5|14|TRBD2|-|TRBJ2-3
TGTGCTAGTGGGGCGGCGGGGGGAGAGTATACGCAGTATTTT
CASGAAGGEYTQYF
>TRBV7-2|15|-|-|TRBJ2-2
TGTGCCAGCAGCTTTCAGGGGCGGAACACCGGGGAGCTGTTTTTT
CASSFQGRNTGELFF
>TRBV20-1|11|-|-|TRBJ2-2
TGCAGTGCTAGAGATAGGGGGGAGCTGTTTTTT
CSARDRGELFF
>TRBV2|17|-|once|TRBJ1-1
TGTGCCAGCAGTGGGGAAGGGGGGCGGCGGGTGGACACTGAAGCTTTCTTT
CASSGEGGRRVDTEAFF
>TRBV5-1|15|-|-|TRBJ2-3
TGCGCCAGCAGCTCAATACCCGGGAGCACAGATACGCAGTATTTT
CASSSIPGSTDTQYF
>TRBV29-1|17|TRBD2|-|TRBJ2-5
TGCAGCGTTGAAGAACAACTAGCGGGAGGGGGGCAAGAGACCCAGTACTTC
CSVEEQLAGGGQETQYF
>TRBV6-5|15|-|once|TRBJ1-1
TGTGCCAGCAGTTACTCCCGACGAATGAACACTGAAGCTTTCTTT
CASSYSRRMNTEAFF
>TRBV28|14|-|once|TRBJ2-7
TGTGCCAGCACTTCCCTCAGGGCCAGGTACGAGCAGTACTTC
CASTSLRARYEQYF
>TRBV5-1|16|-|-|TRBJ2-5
TGCGCCAGCAGCTGGACCCCGGGCCAGGGAGGAGAGACCCAGTACTTC
CASSWTPGQGGETQYF
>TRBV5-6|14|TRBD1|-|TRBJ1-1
TGTGCCAGCAGCCAATACAGGGGGAACACTGAAGCTTTCTTT
CASSQYRGNTEAFF
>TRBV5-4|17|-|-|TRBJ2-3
TGTGCCAGCAGCTTGGGACCGGAGCTTACTAGCACAGATACGCAGTATTTT
CASSLGPELTSTDTQYF
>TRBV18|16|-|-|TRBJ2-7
TGTGCCAGCTCACCACCGGGGGCGGGAGTCATGGGGGAGCAGTACTTC
CASSPPGAGVMGEQYF
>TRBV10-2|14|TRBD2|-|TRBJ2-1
TGCGCCACTACGCTAGCGGGGGGGTCGGGTGAGCAGTTCTTC
CATTLAGGSGEQFF
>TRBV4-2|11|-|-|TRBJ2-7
TGTGCCAGCAGCCAACTAGACGAGCAGTACTTC
CASSQLDEQYF
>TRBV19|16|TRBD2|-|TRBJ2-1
TGTGCCAGTAGTATTGGGCGGGAGGGCAGGTACAATGAGCAGTTCTTC
CASSIGREGRYNEQFF
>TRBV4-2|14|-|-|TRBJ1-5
TGTGCCAGCAGCCAGGAAAAAGGCAATCAGCCCCAGCATTTT
CASSQEKGNQPQHF
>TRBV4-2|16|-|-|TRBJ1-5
TGTGCCAGCAGCCAAGGTAACGTAAGAGGGGAGCAGCCCCAGCATTTT
CASSQGNVRGEQPQHF
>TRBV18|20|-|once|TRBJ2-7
TGTGCCAGCTCACCTCCCGTAGCTAGTTTAGCCTTGAGGGGTTCCTACGAGCAGTACTTC
CASSPPVASLALRGSYEQYF